This is a list of T cell receptor beta chains from one sample in a study of T cell repertoires in cytomegalovirus infection. TCRdb analysed the reads with MiXCR anew, one entry per CDR3 protein. Of around 300,000 distinct CDR3 sequences in the sample, roughly 21% were seen once. Which antigens these TCRs recognize remains unknown. The starting material was cultured PBMCs, obtained from culture after CMV antigen stimulation. The receptors were gathered from a human donor in good health (CMV status not recorded). Some clones in this sample may be carry-over from other donors' samples. Both conserved end residues are part of each CDR3. The D gene is left open where the match is weak. The size field is filled for only some rows; it gives once, few, many or a size class.

d_gene: TRBD1; abundance: many; j_gene: TRBJ1-2; v_gene: TRBV7-9; CDR3nt: TGTGCCAGCAGTTTCGATAAGACAGGGGACTATGGCTACACCTTC; CDR3aa: CASSFDKTGDYGYTF
d_gene: TRBD1; abundance: few; j_gene: TRBJ1-1; v_gene: TRBV7-2; CDR3nt: TGTGCCAGCAGCGCTGACAGGGTTTCAGCTTTCTTT; CDR3aa: CASSADRVSAFF
d_gene: TRBD2; abundance: few; j_gene: TRBJ2-3; v_gene: TRBV20-1; CDR3nt: TGCAGTGCCACTACTAGCGCAAGGACGTATACGCAGTATTTT; CDR3aa: CSATTSARTYTQYF
d_gene: TRBD2; abundance: few; j_gene: TRBJ2-1; v_gene: TRBV19; CDR3nt: TGTGCCAGTAGTATACGGGCGGGAGAGTTGGGTGAGCAGTTCTTC; CDR3aa: CASSIRAGELGEQFF
d_gene: -; abundance: few; j_gene: TRBJ2-3; v_gene: TRBV10-3; CDR3nt: TGTGCCATCGTGGGGGACATAGGAGATACGCAGTATTTT; CDR3aa: CAIVGDIGDTQYF
d_gene: -; abundance: few; j_gene: TRBJ2-5; v_gene: TRBV29-1; CDR3nt: TGCAGCACCGGCCTATCTCTCCAAGAGACCCAGTACTTC; CDR3aa: CSTGLSLQETQYF
d_gene: -; abundance: -; j_gene: TRBJ1-5; v_gene: TRBV7-8; CDR3nt: TGTGCCAGCAGCTGGTCAGGGAGTAGCAATCAGCCCCAGCATTTT; CDR3aa: CASSWSGSSNQPQHF
d_gene: -; abundance: few; j_gene: TRBJ2-1; v_gene: TRBV27; CDR3nt: TGTGCCAGCAGTTGGGTAGCGGCCTACAATGAGCAGTTCTTC; CDR3aa: CASSWVAAYNEQFF
d_gene: -; abundance: -; j_gene: TRBJ2-3; v_gene: TRBV6-8; CDR3nt: TGTGCCAGCAGTCTCCGGCGGGACACAGATACGCAGTATTTT; CDR3aa: CASSLRRDTDTQYF
d_gene: -; abundance: few; j_gene: TRBJ1-3; v_gene: TRBV4-1; CDR3nt: TGCGCCAGCAGCCAAGACTCAGGACTCAGAGGAAACACCATATATTTT; CDR3aa: CASSQDSGLRGNTIYF
d_gene: -; abundance: -; j_gene: TRBJ2-1; v_gene: TRBV6-1; CDR3nt: TGTGCCAGCAGATGGGTACCCTCCTACAATGAGCAGTTCTTC; CDR3aa: CASRWVPSYNEQFF
d_gene: -; abundance: many; j_gene: TRBJ1-1; v_gene: TRBV7-6; CDR3nt: TGTGCCAGCAGCCCCTGGGACCCGAACACTGAAGCTTTCTTT; CDR3aa: CASSPWDPNTEAFF
d_gene: -; abundance: few; j_gene: TRBJ2-6; v_gene: TRBV6-1; CDR3nt: TGTGCCAGCAGTGAAATGCAGGCCTCGGCAGGGGCCAACGTCCTGACTTTC; CDR3aa: CASSEMQASAGANVLTF
d_gene: TRBD1; abundance: many; j_gene: TRBJ2-7; v_gene: TRBV7-2; CDR3nt: TGTGCCAGCAGCTTAGACAGGGGATCCTACGAGCAGTACTTC; CDR3aa: CASSLDRGSYEQYF
d_gene: TRBD2; abundance: many; j_gene: TRBJ2-1; v_gene: TRBV5-8; CDR3nt: TGTGCCAGCAGTTCCGGGACTACTTACTACAATGAGCAGTTCTTC; CDR3aa: CASSSGTTYYNEQFF
d_gene: -; abundance: few; j_gene: TRBJ1-5; v_gene: TRBV28; CDR3nt: TGTGCCAGCGTTCCTAGGGTTGATCAGCCCCAGCATTTT; CDR3aa: CASVPRVDQPQHF
d_gene: TRBD1; abundance: many; j_gene: TRBJ2-7; v_gene: TRBV7-2; CDR3nt: TGTGCCAGCAGCTTAGCCCCCGGGACAGGTGGGTACGAGCAGTACTTC; CDR3aa: CASSLAPGTGGYEQYF
d_gene: -; abundance: few; j_gene: TRBJ2-2; v_gene: TRBV7-6; CDR3nt: TGTGCCAGCACCTTGGGGACCGGGGAGCTGTTTTTT; CDR3aa: CASTLGTGELFF
d_gene: -; abundance: -; j_gene: TRBJ1-2; v_gene: TRBV28; CDR3nt: TGTGCCAGCAGGGCCGGGACTTCCCATGGCTACACCTTC; CDR3aa: CASRAGTSHGYTF
d_gene: -; abundance: many; j_gene: TRBJ2-3; v_gene: TRBV5-5; CDR3nt: TGTGCCAGCAGCTTAGAAGCGTCCCGCACAGATACGCAGTATTTT; CDR3aa: CASSLEASRTDTQYF
d_gene: -; abundance: few; j_gene: TRBJ1-5; v_gene: TRBV28; CDR3nt: TGTGCCAGCAGAACAGCTTACAATCAGCCCCAGCATTTT; CDR3aa: CASRTAYNQPQHF
d_gene: -; abundance: few; j_gene: TRBJ2-2; v_gene: TRBV10-3; CDR3nt: TGTGCCATCATGGGCAGGGACACCGGGGAGCTGTTTTTT; CDR3aa: CAIMGRDTGELFF
d_gene: TRBD1; abundance: many; j_gene: TRBJ2-7; v_gene: TRBV7-9; CDR3nt: TGTGCCAGCAGCCGAGGGACAGGGGAGCAGTACTTC; CDR3aa: CASSRGTGEQYF
d_gene: -; abundance: -; j_gene: TRBJ2-7; v_gene: TRBV6-8; CDR3nt: TGTGCCAGCAGTTTTCGCCTCGGGTACACCCTCTACGAGCAGTACTTC; CDR3aa: CASSFRLGYTLYEQYF
d_gene: -; abundance: many; j_gene: TRBJ2-7; v_gene: TRBV7-2; CDR3nt: TGTGCCAGCAGCTTAGGGTACAGGTCCTACGAGCAGTACTTC; CDR3aa: CASSLGYRSYEQYF
d_gene: TRBD1; abundance: -; j_gene: TRBJ2-5; v_gene: TRBV6-8; CDR3nt: TGTGCCAGCAGCCACGGGACAGCCCCAGAGACCCAGTACTTC; CDR3aa: CASSHGTAPETQYF
d_gene: TRBD2; abundance: few; j_gene: TRBJ2-3; v_gene: TRBV20-1; CDR3nt: TGCAGTGCTGATGGACTAGCGGGCGCAGATACGCAGTATTTT; CDR3aa: CSADGLAGADTQYF
d_gene: -; abundance: -; j_gene: TRBJ2-2; v_gene: TRBV4-3; CDR3nt: TGCGCCAGCAGCCAAGCGGTCACCGGGGAGCTGTTTTTT; CDR3aa: CASSQAVTGELFF
d_gene: TRBD1; abundance: -; j_gene: TRBJ2-5; v_gene: TRBV9; CDR3nt: TGTGCCAGCGGGGCTCGGACAGGGTCAGAGACCCAGTACTTC; CDR3aa: CASGARTGSETQYF
d_gene: -; abundance: many; j_gene: TRBJ1-5; v_gene: TRBV7-8; CDR3nt: TGTGCCAGCAGCTCCGGGGAGGGGTTACGGAATCAGCCCCAGCATTTT; CDR3aa: CASSSGEGLRNQPQHF
d_gene: -; abundance: -; j_gene: TRBJ1-2; v_gene: TRBV29-1; CDR3nt: TGCAGCGTTGCCCCCAGTAACTATGGCTACACCTTC; CDR3aa: CSVAPSNYGYTF
d_gene: TRBD2; abundance: many; j_gene: TRBJ2-3; v_gene: TRBV7-2; CDR3nt: TGTGCCAGCCGGGGGGAGGGCCGGGGCACAGATACGCAGTATTTT; CDR3aa: CASRGEGRGTDTQYF
d_gene: -; abundance: many; j_gene: TRBJ2-1; v_gene: TRBV7-2; CDR3nt: TGTGCCAGCAGCTCCCAGAAAAGCTCCTACAATGAGCAGTTCTTC; CDR3aa: CASSSQKSSYNEQFF
d_gene: -; abundance: -; j_gene: TRBJ2-3; v_gene: TRBV5-4; CDR3nt: TGTGCCAGCAGCTTGGGGGAGACCGGGAGCACAGATACGCAGTATTTT; CDR3aa: CASSLGETGSTDTQYF
d_gene: -; abundance: -; j_gene: TRBJ2-3; v_gene: TRBV18; CDR3nt: TGTGCCAGCTCACGGAGCACAGATACGCAGTATTTT; CDR3aa: CASSRSTDTQYF
d_gene: -; abundance: few; j_gene: TRBJ1-1; v_gene: TRBV19; CDR3nt: TGTGCCAGTAATTGGGGGGCCCTGAACACTGAAGCTTTCTTT; CDR3aa: CASNWGALNTEAFF
d_gene: -; abundance: many; j_gene: TRBJ1-5; v_gene: TRBV11-2; CDR3nt: TGTGCCAGCAGTAGGGACACGAATCAGCCCCAGCATTTT; CDR3aa: CASSRDTNQPQHF
d_gene: -; abundance: many; j_gene: TRBJ2-5; v_gene: TRBV7-2; CDR3nt: TGTGCCAGCAGCTTTTCACCGGGACCGCCCCAAGAGACCCAGTACTTC; CDR3aa: CASSFSPGPPQETQYF
d_gene: TRBD2; abundance: -; j_gene: TRBJ2-1; v_gene: TRBV5-6; CDR3nt: TGTGCCAGCAGCCGGTGGGAGGGGCCAACTTTAAATGAGCAGTTCTTC; CDR3aa: CASSRWEGPTLNEQFF
d_gene: TRBD2; abundance: many; j_gene: TRBJ2-1; v_gene: TRBV7-9; CDR3nt: TGTGCCAGCAGCTCGTCGACTAGCGGTGCCTACAATGAGCAGTTCTTC; CDR3aa: CASSSSTSGAYNEQFF
d_gene: TRBD2; abundance: -; j_gene: TRBJ2-7; v_gene: TRBV19; CDR3nt: TGTGCCAGTAGTTCCTCTAGCGGGAGGCCGTCCTACGAGCAGTACTTC; CDR3aa: CASSSSSGRPSYEQYF
d_gene: -; abundance: -; j_gene: TRBJ2-1; v_gene: TRBV27; CDR3nt: TGTGCCAGCAGTCAGACTCCAAATGAGCAGTTCTTC; CDR3aa: CASSQTPNEQFF
d_gene: TRBD2; abundance: few; j_gene: TRBJ2-5; v_gene: TRBV10-3; CDR3nt: TGTGCCGTTGGACTAGCGGGATCACGAGAGACCCAGTACTTC; CDR3aa: CAVGLAGSRETQYF
d_gene: TRBD2; abundance: many; j_gene: TRBJ2-3; v_gene: TRBV7-6; CDR3nt: TGTGCCAGCAGCCACGGACTAGCGGGATCGCTGGCTAGCACAGATACGCAGTATTTT; CDR3aa: CASSHGLAGSLASTDTQYF
d_gene: -; abundance: many; j_gene: TRBJ2-3; v_gene: TRBV7-8; CDR3nt: TGTGCCAGCAGCCGCCTGGGGGTTGGTAGCACAGATACGCAGTATTTT; CDR3aa: CASSRLGVGSTDTQYF
d_gene: TRBD1; abundance: many; j_gene: TRBJ2-3; v_gene: TRBV7-8; CDR3nt: TGTGCCAGCAGCCCATTTCCAGGACAGGGGAAAGATACGCAGTATTTT; CDR3aa: CASSPFPGQGKDTQYF
d_gene: -; abundance: -; j_gene: TRBJ2-7; v_gene: TRBV27; CDR3nt: TGTGCCAGCTCATTTTCGGGGTTCGGACGGTGGTGGTACGAGCAGTACTTC; CDR3aa: CASSFSGFGRWWYEQYF
d_gene: TRBD1; abundance: few; j_gene: TRBJ2-7; v_gene: TRBV7-2; CDR3nt: TGTGCCAGCAAACCCGGGACAGGGAATTACGAGCAGTACTTC; CDR3aa: CASKPGTGNYEQYF
d_gene: -; abundance: few; j_gene: TRBJ1-1; v_gene: TRBV25-1; CDR3nt: TGTGCCAGCAGAAGAAACTTGGGCACTGAAGCTTTCTTT; CDR3aa: CASRRNLGTEAFF
d_gene: TRBD2; abundance: -; j_gene: TRBJ2-1; v_gene: TRBV7-9; CDR3nt: TGTGCCAGCAGTCCTGCCAGCGGGAGTGGGCATGAGCAGTTCTTC; CDR3aa: CASSPASGSGHEQFF
d_gene: TRBD1; abundance: -; j_gene: TRBJ1-2; v_gene: TRBV28; CDR3nt: TGTGCCAGCAGTCCCCATTCGCCGACGGGACAGGACTATGGCTACACCTTC; CDR3aa: CASSPHSPTGQDYGYTF
d_gene: -; abundance: many; j_gene: TRBJ2-1; v_gene: TRBV6-2/TRBV6-3; CDR3nt: TGTGCCAGCAGTTACGGTCAGGGGCTATCCTACAATGAGCAGTTCTTC; CDR3aa: CASSYGQGLSYNEQFF